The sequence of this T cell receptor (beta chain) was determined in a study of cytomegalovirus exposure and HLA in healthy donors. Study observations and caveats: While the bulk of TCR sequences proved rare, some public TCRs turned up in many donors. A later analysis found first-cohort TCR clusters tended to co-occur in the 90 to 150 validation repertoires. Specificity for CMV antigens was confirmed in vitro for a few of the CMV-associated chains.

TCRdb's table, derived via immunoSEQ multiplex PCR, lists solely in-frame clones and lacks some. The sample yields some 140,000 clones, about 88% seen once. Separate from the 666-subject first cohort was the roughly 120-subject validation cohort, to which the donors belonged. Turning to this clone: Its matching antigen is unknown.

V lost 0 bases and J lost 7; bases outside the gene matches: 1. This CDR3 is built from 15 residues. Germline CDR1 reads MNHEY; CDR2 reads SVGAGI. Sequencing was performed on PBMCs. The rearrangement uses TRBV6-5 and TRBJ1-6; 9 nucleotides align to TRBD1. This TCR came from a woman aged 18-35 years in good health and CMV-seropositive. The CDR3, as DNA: TGTGCCAGCAGTTACTCCGGGACAGGGAATTCACCCCTCCACTTT. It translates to CASSYSGTGNSPLHF.